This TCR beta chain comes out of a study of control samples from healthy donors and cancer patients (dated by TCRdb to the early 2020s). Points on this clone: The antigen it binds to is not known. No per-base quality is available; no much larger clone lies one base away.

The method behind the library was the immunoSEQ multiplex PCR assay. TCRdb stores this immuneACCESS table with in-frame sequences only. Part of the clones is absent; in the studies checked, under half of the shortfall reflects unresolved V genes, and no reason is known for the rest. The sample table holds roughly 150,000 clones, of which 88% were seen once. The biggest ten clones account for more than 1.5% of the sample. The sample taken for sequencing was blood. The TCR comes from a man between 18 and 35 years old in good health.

The DNA is as follows: TGTGCCAGCGAGGATCTAACAGATACGCAGTATTTT. Its amino acids are CASEDLTDTQYF. This receptor chain uses TRBV7-9 and TRBJ2-3; no D gene call is confident. Per the germline V gene (reference sequence), SEHNR is the CDR1 and FQNEAQ is the CDR2. A distance of 9 bases separates the germline ends of V and J, which lose 8 bases and 3 bases respectively. There are 12 amino acids in the CDR3, from cysteine to phenylalanine inclusive. Kept here is only the CDR3 DNA, which spans 36 bases and is read in frame from base 1.